This TCR beta chain was sequenced for a study of CD8+ T cells in alopecia areata. The study, taken as a whole, reports: Mice gave a clearer picture of TCR sharing than patients did, possibly for HLA-related reasons.

The germline CDR1 and CDR2 sequences are SQVTM and ANQGSEA. This CDR3 spans 16 amino acids. Trimming took 3 bases from V and 3 from J; bases not matched to a gene: 7. As part of sample collection, lesional scalp punch biopsies and peripheral blood were taken from alopecia areata patients. Sorted out of PBMCs were CD4+ T cells and CD8+ T cells. This clone was detected a few times. As yet, its antigen is unknown. Following RNA extraction, reverse transcription yielded cDNA that acted as the sequencing template. Profiled with immunoSEQ multiplex PCR; TCRdb holds only in-frame clones, not every one. Among about 120,000 clones listed, about 51% were seen once.

The sequencing sample was made of NKG2D-low CD8+ T cells sorted from blood. The chain combines TRBV29-1 with TRBJ2-6, with TRBD1 matching over 8 bases. This receptor was taken from a human donor with alopecia areata. The CDR3 DNA follows: TGCAGCGTTGACCCCGAGACAGGGGATGGGGCCAACGTCCTGACTTTC. Residues: CSVDPETGDGANVLTF. Complete variable domain (other parts from reference TRBV29-1 and TRBJ2-6): SAVISQKPSRDICQRGTSLTIQCQVDSQVTMMFWYRQQPGQSLTLIATANQGSEATYESGFVIDKFPISRPNLTFSTLTVSNMSPEDSSIYLCSVDPETGDGANVLTFGAGSRLTVL.